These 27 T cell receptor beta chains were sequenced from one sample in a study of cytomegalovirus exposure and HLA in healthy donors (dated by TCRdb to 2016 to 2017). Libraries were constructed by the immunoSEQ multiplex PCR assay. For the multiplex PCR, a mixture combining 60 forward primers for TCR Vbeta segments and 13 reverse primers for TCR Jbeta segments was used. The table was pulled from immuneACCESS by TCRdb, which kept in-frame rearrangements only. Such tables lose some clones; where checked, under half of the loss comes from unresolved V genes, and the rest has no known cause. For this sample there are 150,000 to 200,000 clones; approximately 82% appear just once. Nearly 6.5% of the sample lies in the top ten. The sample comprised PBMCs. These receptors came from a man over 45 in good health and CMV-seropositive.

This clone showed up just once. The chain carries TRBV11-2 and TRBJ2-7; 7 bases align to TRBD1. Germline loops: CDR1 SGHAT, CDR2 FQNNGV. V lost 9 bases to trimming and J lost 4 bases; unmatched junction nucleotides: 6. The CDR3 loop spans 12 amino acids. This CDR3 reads CASRGQPYEQYF. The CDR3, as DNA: TGTGCCAGTCGGGGACAGCCGTACGAGCAGTACTTC.

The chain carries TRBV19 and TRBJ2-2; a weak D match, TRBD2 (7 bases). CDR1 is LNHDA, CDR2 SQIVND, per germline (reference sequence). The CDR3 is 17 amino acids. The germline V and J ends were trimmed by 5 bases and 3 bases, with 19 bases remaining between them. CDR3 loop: CASSPSLAGAHTGELFF. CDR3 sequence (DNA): TGTGCCAGTAGTCCATCTCTTGCGGGGGCCCACACCGGGGAGCTGTTTTTT.

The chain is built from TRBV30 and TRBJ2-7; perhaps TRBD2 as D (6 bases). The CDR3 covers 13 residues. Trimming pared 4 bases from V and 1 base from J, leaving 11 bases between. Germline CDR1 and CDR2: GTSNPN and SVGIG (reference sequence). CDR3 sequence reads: CAWIGSVSYEQYV. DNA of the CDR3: TGTGCCTGGATCGGGAGTGTGTCCTACGAGCAGTACGTC.

As DNA, the CDR3 is TGCGCCAGCAGCTGGGGGACAAAGTTGAACACCGGGGAGCTGTTTTTT. Translating it yields CASSWGTKLNTGELFF. The chain uses TRBV5-1 and TRBJ2-2, with D perhaps TRBD1 (6 bases). CDR1 and CDR2 (germline): SGHRS, YFSETQ. The CDR3 is 16 amino acids. V shed 3 bases and J shed 1 base, with 13 bases lying between them.

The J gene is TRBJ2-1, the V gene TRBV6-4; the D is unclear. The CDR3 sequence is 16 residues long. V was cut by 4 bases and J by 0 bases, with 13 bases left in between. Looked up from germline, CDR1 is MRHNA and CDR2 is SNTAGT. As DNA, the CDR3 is TGTGCCAGCAGTGTAGCCCGGGTGAGCTCCTACAATGAGCAGTTCTTC. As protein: CASSVARVSSYNEQFF.

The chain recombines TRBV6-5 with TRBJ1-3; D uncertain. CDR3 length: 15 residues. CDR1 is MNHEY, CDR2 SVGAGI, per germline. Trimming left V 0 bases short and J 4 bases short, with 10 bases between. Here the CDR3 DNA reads TGTGCCAGCAGTTACTCGTCGGGGTTGGGAAACACCATATATTTT. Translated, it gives CASSYSSGLGNTIYF.

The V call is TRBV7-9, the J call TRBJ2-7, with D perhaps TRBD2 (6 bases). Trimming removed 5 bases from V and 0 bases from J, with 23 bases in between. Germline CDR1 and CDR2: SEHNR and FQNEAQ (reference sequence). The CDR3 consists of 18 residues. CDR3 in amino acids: CASSGSLVHGGGSYEQYF. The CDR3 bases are TGTGCCAGCAGCGGGTCGCTAGTCCACGGGGGTGGCTCCTACGAGCAGTACTTC.

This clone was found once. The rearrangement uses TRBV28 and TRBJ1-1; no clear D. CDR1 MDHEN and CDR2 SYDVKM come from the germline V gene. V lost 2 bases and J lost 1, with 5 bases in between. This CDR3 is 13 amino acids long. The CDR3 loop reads CASSLPRNTEAFF. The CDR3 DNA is TGTGCCAGCAGTTTACCGAGGAACACTGAAGCTTTCTTT.

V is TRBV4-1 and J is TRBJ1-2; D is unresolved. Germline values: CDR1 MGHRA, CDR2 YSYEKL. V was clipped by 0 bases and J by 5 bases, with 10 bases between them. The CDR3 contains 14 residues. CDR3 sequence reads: CASSQEMGRYGYTF. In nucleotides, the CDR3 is TGCGCCAGCAGCCAAGAAATGGGCCGATATGGCTACACCTTC.

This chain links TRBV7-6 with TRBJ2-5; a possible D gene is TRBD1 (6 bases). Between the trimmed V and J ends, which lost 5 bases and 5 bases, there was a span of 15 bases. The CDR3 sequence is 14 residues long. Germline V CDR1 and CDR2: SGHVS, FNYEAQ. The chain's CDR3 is CASSPNRVGETQYF. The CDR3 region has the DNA TGTGCCAGCAGCCCTAACAGGGTCGGGGAGACCCAGTACTTC.

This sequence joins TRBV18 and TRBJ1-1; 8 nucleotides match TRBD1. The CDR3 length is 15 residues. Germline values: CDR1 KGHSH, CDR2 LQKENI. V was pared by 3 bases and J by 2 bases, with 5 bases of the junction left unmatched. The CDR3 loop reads CASSPGTGDNTEAFF. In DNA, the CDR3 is TGTGCCAGCTCACCGGGGACAGGAGACAACACTGAAGCTTTCTTT. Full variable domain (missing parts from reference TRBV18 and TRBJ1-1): NAGVMQNPRHLVRRRGQEARLRCSPMKGHSHVYWYRQLPEEGLKFMVYLQKENIIDESGMPKERFSAEFPKEGPSILRIQQVVRGDSAAYFCASSPGTGDNTEAFFGQGTRLTVV.

CDR3 sequence: CASSVGGSGGYNEQFF. The CDR3 DNA reads as TGTGCCAGCAGCGTAGGGGGATCGGGGGGCTACAATGAGCAGTTCTTC. This chain connects TRBV9 to TRBJ2-1; TRBD2 aligns across 7 bases. Trimming took 0 bases from V and 3 from J; bases not matched to a gene: 6. CDR3 length equals 16 residues. Germline-derived CDR1 and CDR2 are SGDLS and YYNGEE.

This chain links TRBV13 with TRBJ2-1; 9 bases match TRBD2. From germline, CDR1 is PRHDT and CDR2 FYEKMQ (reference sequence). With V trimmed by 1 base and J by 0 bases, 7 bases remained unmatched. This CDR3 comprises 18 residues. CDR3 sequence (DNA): TGTGCCAGCAGCTTAGAGGTAGCGGGAGAGCCCTCCTACAATGAGCAGTTCTTC. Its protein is CASSLEVAGEPSYNEQFF.

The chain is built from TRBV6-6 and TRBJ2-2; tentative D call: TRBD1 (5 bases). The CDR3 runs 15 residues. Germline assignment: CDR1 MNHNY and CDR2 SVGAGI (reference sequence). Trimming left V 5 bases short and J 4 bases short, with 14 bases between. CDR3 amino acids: CASSHLRTSTGELFF. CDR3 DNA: TGTGCCAGCAGTCACCTGCGGACATCCACCGGGGAGCTGTTTTTT.

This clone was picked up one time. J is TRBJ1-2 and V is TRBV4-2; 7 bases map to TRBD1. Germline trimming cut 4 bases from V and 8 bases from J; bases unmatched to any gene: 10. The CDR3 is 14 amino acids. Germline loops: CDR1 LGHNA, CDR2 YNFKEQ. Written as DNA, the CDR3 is TGTGCCAGCAGCCCTCTAGACAGGGCGGGGGGCTACACCTTC. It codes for CASSPLDRAGGYTF.

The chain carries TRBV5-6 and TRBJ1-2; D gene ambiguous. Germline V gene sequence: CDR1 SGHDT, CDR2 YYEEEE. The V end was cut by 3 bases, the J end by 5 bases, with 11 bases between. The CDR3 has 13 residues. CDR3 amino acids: CASSYEVGYGYTF. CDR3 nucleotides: TGTGCCAGCAGCTACGAGGTCGGGTATGGCTACACCTTC.

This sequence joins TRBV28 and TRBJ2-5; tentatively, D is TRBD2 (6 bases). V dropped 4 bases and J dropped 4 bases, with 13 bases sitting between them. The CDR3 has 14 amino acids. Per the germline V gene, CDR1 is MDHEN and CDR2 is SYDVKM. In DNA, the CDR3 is TGTGCCAGCAGTTCCTGGGGGGTGAGAGAGACCCAGTACTTC. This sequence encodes CASSSWGVRETQYF.

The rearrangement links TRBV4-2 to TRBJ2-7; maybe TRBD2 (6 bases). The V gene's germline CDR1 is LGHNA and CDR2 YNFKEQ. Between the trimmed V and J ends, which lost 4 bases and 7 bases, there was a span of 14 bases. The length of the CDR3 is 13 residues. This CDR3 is CASSPGEEGEQYF. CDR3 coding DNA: TGTGCCAGCAGCCCGGGGGAAGAGGGAGAGCAGTACTTC.

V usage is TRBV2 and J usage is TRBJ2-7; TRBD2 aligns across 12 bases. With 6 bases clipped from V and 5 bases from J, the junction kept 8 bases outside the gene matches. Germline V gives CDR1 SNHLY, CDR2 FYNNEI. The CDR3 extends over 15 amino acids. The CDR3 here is CASSLGLAGNDEQYF. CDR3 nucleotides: TGTGCCAGCAGCCTAGGACTAGCGGGGAACGACGAGCAGTACTTC.

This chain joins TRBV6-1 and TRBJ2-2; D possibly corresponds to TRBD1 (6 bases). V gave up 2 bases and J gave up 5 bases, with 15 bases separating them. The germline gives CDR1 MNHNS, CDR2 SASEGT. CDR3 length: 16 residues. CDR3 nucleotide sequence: TGTGCCAGCAGTGAATTAGGGGGTTGGGGGACCGGGGAGCTGTTTTTT. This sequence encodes CASSELGGWGTGELFF.

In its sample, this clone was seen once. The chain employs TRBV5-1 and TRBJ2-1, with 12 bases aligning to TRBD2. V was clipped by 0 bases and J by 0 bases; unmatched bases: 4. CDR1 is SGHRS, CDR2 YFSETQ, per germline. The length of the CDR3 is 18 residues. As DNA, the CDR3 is TGCGCCAGCAGCTTGGGCCAGGGACTAGCGGGCTCCTACAATGAGCAGTTCTTC. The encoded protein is CASSLGQGLAGSYNEQFF. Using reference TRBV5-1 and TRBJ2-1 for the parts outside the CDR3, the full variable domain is KAGVTQTPRYLIKTRGQQVTLSCSPISGHRSVSWYQQTPGQGLQFLFEYFSETQRNKGNFPGRFSGRQFSNSRSEMNVSTLELGDSALYLCASSLGQGLAGSYNEQFFGPGTRLTVL.

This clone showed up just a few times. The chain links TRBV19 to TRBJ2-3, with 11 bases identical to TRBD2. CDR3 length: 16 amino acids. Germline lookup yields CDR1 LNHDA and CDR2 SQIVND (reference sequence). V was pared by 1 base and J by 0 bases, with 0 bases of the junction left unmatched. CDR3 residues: CASSIGTSGSTDTQYF. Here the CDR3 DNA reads TGTGCCAGTAGTATAGGGACTAGCGGGAGCACAGATACGCAGTATTTT.

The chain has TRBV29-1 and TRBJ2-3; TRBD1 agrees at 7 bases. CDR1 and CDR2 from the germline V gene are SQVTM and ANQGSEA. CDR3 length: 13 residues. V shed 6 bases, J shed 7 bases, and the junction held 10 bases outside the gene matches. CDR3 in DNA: TGCAGCGTCTCGGGACAGCTCGGGAATACGCAGTATTTT. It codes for CSVSGQLGNTQYF.

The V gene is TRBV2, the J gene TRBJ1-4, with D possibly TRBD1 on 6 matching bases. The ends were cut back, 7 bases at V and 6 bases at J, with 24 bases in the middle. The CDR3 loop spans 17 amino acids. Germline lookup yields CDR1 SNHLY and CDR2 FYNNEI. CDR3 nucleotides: TGTGCCAGCAAGGGGGGGATTACCGGGGGGTCGCATGAAAAACTGTTTTTT. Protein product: CASKGGITGGSHEKLFF.

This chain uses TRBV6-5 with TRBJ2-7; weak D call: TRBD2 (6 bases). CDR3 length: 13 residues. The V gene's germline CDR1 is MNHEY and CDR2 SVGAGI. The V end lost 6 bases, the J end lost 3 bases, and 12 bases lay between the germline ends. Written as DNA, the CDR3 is TGTGCCAGCAGATCGGGACTTATCTACGAGCAGTACTTC. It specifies CASRSGLIYEQYF.

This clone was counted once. The CDR3 DNA sequence: TGCGCCAGCAGCTTGGTCACGGGGGAAGCAGATACGCAGTATTTT. Translating gives CASSLVTGEADTQYF. The chain couples TRBV5-1 to TRBJ2-3; TRBD2 is a possible D gene (6 bases). Between the trimmed V and J ends, which lost 0 bases and 4 bases, there was a span of 12 bases. CDR3 length: 15 amino acids. Germline V gene sequence: CDR1 SGHRS, CDR2 YFSETQ.

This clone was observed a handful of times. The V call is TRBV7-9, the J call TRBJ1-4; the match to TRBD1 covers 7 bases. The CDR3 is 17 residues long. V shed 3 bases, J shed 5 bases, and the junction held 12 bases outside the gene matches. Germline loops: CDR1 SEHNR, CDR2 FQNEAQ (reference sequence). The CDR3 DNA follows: TGTGCCAGCAGCTTCGGGCAGGGTGGGACAGCGAATGAAAAACTGTTTTTT. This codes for CASSFGQGGTANEKLFF.